The present T cell receptor (beta chain) was sequenced within a study of blood T cell repertoires in COVID-19. Study as a whole: Some COVID-19 samples were acute and others convalescent; all came from the United States, Italy and Spain. PBMCs, B-cell-depleted T cells, or T cells provided the cDNA or gDNA that made up the material.

This clone was seen a handful of times. The CDR3 length is 14 residues. Germline values: CDR1 SGHTA, CDR2 FQGTGA. Between the trimmed V and J ends, which lost 0 bases and 5 bases, there was a span of 7 bases. The authors' processing: Reference gene primer amplification gave nucleated cell count estimates. Sequenced by immunoSEQ multiplex PCR; TCRdb stores in-frame clones only, minus some. Clone size and the V and J calls come from that table; the DNA yielded D and trimming. The repertoire holds 75,000 to 90,000 clones, over 65% seen once, with around 10% in the top ten. Specimen: peripheral blood. The rearrangement links TRBV7-3 to TRBJ2-2; D is possibly TRBD1 (5 bases). This sequence was found in a human donor in a cohort sampled during active COVID-19. The CDR3 here is CASSLTRGTGELFF. The CDR3 DNA reads as TGTGCCAGCAGCTTAACTAGGGGTACCGGGGAGCTGTTTTTT.